This TCR beta chain originates from a study of cytomegalovirus exposure and HLA in healthy donors. V shed 3 bases and J 4 bases; nucleotides not matched to a gene: 7. This CDR3 is built from 15 residues. Germline CDR1 SGHDT, CDR2 YYEEEE. It was with 60 Vbeta and 13 Jbeta primers that the PCR ran. Profiling relied on immunoSEQ multiplex PCR, and the TCRdb table lists in-frame clones only, not all of them. The sample includes some 200,000 clones, roughly a tenth seen only once; the top ten take approximately 1.4%. J is TRBJ2-5 and V is TRBV5-6, with 9 bases identical to TRBD2. The sequenced material came from PBMCs. The source is a woman aged 25 to 39 in good health and CMV-seropositive. CDR3 protein: CASSWGSGSTETQYF. The CDR3 bases are TGTGCCAGCAGCTGGGGTAGCGGGAGCACAGAGACCCAGTACTTC. The complete variable domain, with remaining parts taken from reference TRBV5-6 and TRBJ2-5, reads DAGVTQSPTHLIKTRGQQVTLRCSPKSGHDTVSWYQQALGQGPQFIFQYYEEEERQRGNFPDRFSGHQFPNYSSELNVNALLLGDSALYLCASSWGSGSTETQYFGPGTRLLVL.